Presented here are 6 T cell receptor beta chains from one specimen sequenced in a study of shared clonotypes between healthy human individuals. TCRdb's table, derived via immunoSEQ multiplex PCR, lists solely in-frame clones and lacks some. The sample includes a few million clones, roughly nine tenths of them seen just once. Sequencing was performed on naive CD4+ T cells sorted from blood. Regarding subset: CD45RA+ positively selected. Source of these receptors: a man younger than 30 in good health.

This clone has a handful of counts. The chain carries TRBV5-1 and TRBJ2-2; D gene unclear. The V gene lost 6 bases and the J gene lost 0 bases, with 12 bases spanning the gap. The CDR3 extends over 15 amino acids. Germline V gene sequence: CDR1 SGHRS, CDR2 YFSETQ. The CDR3 region has the DNA TGCGCCAGCACCCTACCGACTCCGAACACCGGGGAGCTGTTTTTT. This gives the protein CASTLPTPNTGELFF.

This clone was seen more than once but under ten times. Different DNA sequences within this sample yield the same CDR3. The chain uses TRBV11-3 and TRBJ2-7; D is perhaps TRBD1 or TRBD2 (5 bases each). This CDR3 is built from 14 residues. V gave up 1 base and J gave up 0 bases, with 7 bases separating them. Germline V gene data show CDR1 as SGHNT and CDR2 as YENEEA. CDR3 sequence (DNA): TGTGCCAGCAGCTTAGGGGGGAGCTCCTACGAGCAGTACTTC. It specifies CASSLGGSSYEQYF.

This chain joins TRBV6-1 and TRBJ2-1; 9 bases line up with TRBD1. Germline assignment: CDR1 MNHNS and CDR2 SASEGT. The CDR3 contains 14 residues. This CDR3 is CASSGTGNYNEQFF. The CDR3, as DNA: TGTGCTAGTTCCGGGACAGGGAATTACAATGAGCAGTTCTTC.

About this clone itself: At the DNA level, this CDR3 is encoded by other sequences in the same sample as well. The rearrangement links TRBV5-4 to TRBJ2-7; D possibly corresponds to TRBD1 (5 bases). Trimming took 0 bases from V and 2 from J, leaving 9 bases between them. This CDR3 has 14 residues. CDR1 SGHNT and CDR2 YYREEE come from the germline V gene (reference sequence). The CDR3 DNA sequence: TGTGCCAGCAGCTTGGGCCAGGGCCCCTACGAGCAGTACTTC. Protein: CASSLGQGPYEQYF.

The chain employs TRBV9 and TRBJ1-6, with D tentatively TRBD1 (5 bases). V shed 1 base and J shed 10 bases, with 12 bases lying between them. Germline lookup yields CDR1 SGDLS and CDR2 YYNGEE. The CDR3 is 14 amino acids. The CDR3 here is CASSVMGERSPLHF. As DNA, the CDR3 is TGTGCCAGCAGCGTAATGGGGGAACGGTCACCCCTCCACTTT.

This clone is a singleton in its sample. The gene calls are TRBV28 and TRBJ1-1; the D gene is possibly TRBD1 (6 bases). The CDR3 is 15 amino acids. V lost 5 bases to trimming and J lost 5 bases, with 18 bases between them. The germline gives CDR1 MDHEN, CDR2 SYDVKM. This CDR3 reads CASSRSTGLVTEAFF. The CDR3 nucleotides read TGTGCCAGCAGTCGATCCACAGGGCTGGTAACTGAAGCTTTCTTT. Based on the CDR3 plus reference TRBV28 and TRBJ1-1, the full variable domain is DVKVTQSSRYLVKRTGEKVFLECVQDMDHENMFWYRQDPGLGLRLIYFSYDVKMKEKGDIPEGYSVSREKKERFSLILESASTNQTSMYLCASSRSTGLVTEAFFGQGTRLTVV.